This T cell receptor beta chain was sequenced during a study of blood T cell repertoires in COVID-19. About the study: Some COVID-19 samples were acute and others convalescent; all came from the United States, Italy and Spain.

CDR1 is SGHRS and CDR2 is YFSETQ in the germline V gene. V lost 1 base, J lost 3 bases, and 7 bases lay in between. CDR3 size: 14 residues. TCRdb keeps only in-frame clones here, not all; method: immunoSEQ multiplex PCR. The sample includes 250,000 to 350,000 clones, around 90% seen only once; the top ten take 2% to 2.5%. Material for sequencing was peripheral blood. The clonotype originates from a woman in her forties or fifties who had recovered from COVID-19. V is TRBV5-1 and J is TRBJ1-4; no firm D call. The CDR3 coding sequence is TGCGCCAGCAGCTTGACAGCCTCTAATGAAAAACTGTTTTTT. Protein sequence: CASSLTASNEKLFF. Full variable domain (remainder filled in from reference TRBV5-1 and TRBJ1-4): KAGVTQTPRYLIKTRGQQVTLSCSPISGHRSVSWYQQTPGQGLQFLFEYFSETQRNKGNFPGRFSGRQFSNSRSEMNVSTLELGDSALYLCASSLTASNEKLFFGSGTQLSVL.